Included here is one TCR beta chain sequence, with context. The antigen is not known. This entry comes from a study of shared clonotypes between healthy human individuals. Study in general: CD4 naive and CD4 memory each took three plates per donor, while CD8 naive took two and CD8 memory one.

Study-wide results and limits: Despite large depth, sorted-subset datasets appeared incompletely sequenced.

A roughly 200 ng quantity of DNA, around 30,000 T cell genomes, went into the sorted-subset replicate PCRs. Clones were sequenced by immunoSEQ multiplex PCR, and TCRdb holds only the in-frame ones, with some missing. The sample yields fewer than 850,000 clones, about 97% seen once. Trimming at V came to 5 bases and at J to 3 bases, leaving 23 bases not matched to a gene. Germline assignment: CDR1 MDHEN and CDR2 SYDVKM. The CDR3 spans 20 residues. CD45RO negativity and positive selection for CCR7 defined naive CD8 cells, a population that excluded terminally differentiated effector memory CD45RA+ cells.

Sequencing was performed on naive CD8+ T cells sorted from blood. This chain uses TRBV28 with TRBJ2-7; 9 positions match TRBD1. The receptor was derived from a man under 40 in good health. CDR3 DNA: TGTGCCAGCAGTCCCATTAAAGGACAGGGGTTTTCAGGTCTAGTCTACGAGCAGTACTTC. It yields the protein CASSPIKGQGFSGLVYEQYF. Using reference TRBV28 and TRBJ2-7 for the parts outside the CDR3, the full variable domain is DVKVTQSSRYLVKRTGEKVFLECVQDMDHENMFWYRQDPGLGLRLIYFSYDVKMKEKGDIPEGYSVSREKKERFSLILESASTNQTSMYLCASSPIKGQGFSGLVYEQYFGPGTRLTVT.